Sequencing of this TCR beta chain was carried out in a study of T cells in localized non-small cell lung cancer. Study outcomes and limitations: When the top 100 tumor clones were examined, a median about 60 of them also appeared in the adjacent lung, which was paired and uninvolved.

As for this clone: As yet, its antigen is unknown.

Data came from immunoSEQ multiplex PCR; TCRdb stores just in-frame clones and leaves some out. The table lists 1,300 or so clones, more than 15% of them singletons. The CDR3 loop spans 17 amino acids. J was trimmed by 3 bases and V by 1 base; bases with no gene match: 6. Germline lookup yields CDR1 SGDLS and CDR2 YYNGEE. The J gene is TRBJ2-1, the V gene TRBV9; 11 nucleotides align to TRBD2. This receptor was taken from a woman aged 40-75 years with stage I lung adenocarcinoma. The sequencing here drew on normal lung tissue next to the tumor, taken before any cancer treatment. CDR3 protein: CASSVRAGTSGYNEQFF. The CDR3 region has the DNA TGTGCCAGCAGCGTACGGGCGGGGACTAGCGGCTACAATGAGCAGTTCTTC.